These 27 T cell receptor beta chains came from one sample sequenced in a study of prognosis after radiotherapy for stage I lung cancer. By two-round multiplex PCR, the TCR beta CDR3 was amplified from genomic DNA. The first round of PCR was done with primers that matched each TRBV and TRBJ gene. TCRdb itself ran the multiplex PCR reads through MiXCR, one entry per CDR3 protein. Of 30,000 to 35,000 distinct CDR3 sequences listed, about half are singletons. The input for sequencing was PBMCs, taken before or after stereotactic body radiation therapy (not recorded which). These receptors originate from a donor aged 50 or older with non-small cell lung cancer.

Worth noting for this clonotype: A much bigger clone sits one base away, suggesting this may be a read error. Since no conserved phenylalanine or tryptophan closes the CDR3, a read error is the likely cause. The chain uses TRBV3-1 and TRBJ2-3; 9 bases line up with TRBD2. Losses at the gene ends were 2 bases for V and 3 bases for J; bases not matched to a gene: 15. Germline V gives CDR1 LGHDT, CDR2 YNNKEL (reference sequence). The CDR3 totals 19 residues. The CDR3 here is CASSQKAGGRAPGTDTQYL. The CDR3 nucleotides are TGTGCCAGCAGCCAAAAAGCTGGCGGGAGGGCCCCGGGGACAGATACGCAGTATCTT.

The rearrangement links TRBV28 to TRBJ2-1, with D tentatively TRBD1 (6 bases). The germline V and J ends were trimmed by 7 bases and 5 bases, with 15 bases remaining between them. This CDR3 is built from 14 residues. Germline V CDR1 and CDR2: MDHEN, SYDVKM. The CDR3: CASISDSTHNEQFF. As DNA, the CDR3 is TGTGCCAGCATCTCGGACAGTACCCACAATGAGCAGTTCTTC.

The J gene is TRBJ2-7, the V gene TRBV28, with 10 bases matching TRBD1. Germline V gene sequence: CDR1 MDHEN, CDR2 SYDVKM. The CDR3 runs 15 residues. J gave up 7 bases and V 2 bases, and 8 bases lay outside the gene matches. CDR3 nucleotides: TGTGCCAGCAGTTTAAGCGGGACAGGGGCGGGTGAGCAGTACTTC. Encoded protein: CASSLSGTGAGEQYF.

V usage is TRBV7-2 and J usage is TRBJ1-1; D remains unclear. Germline values: CDR1 SGHTA, CDR2 FQGNSA. Trimming took off 5 bases at V and 7 bases at J, with 14 bases between the two ends. This CDR3 region has 13 residues. CDR3 coding DNA: TGTGCCAGCAGCACCCTACAGTGTGGTGAAGCTTTCTTT. The encoded protein is CASSTLQCGEAFF.

This clonotype was detected ten times or more. V usage is TRBV12-3 or TRBV12-4 and J usage is TRBJ2-1, with 11 nucleotides matching TRBD1. V lost 6 bases to trimming and J lost 14 bases; unmatched junction nucleotides: 12. The CDR3 covers 14 residues. CDR3 sequence (DNA): TGTGCCAGCAGGGGGGTGCTGGGACAGGGGGAGGAGTTCTTC. Translation gives CASRGVLGQGEEFF.

This clonotype was detected many times. The chain is built from TRBV5-1 and TRBJ2-1; 7 nucleotides match TRBD1. V lost 5 bases and J lost 0; bases outside the gene matches: 5. The CDR3 runs 15 residues. Germline V gives CDR1 SGHRS, CDR2 YFSETQ. CDR3 loop: CASRATGASYNEQFF. The CDR3, as DNA: TGCGCCAGCAGAGCCACAGGGGCCTCCTACAATGAGCAGTTCTTC. The full variable domain, its missing parts supplied by reference TRBV5-1 and TRBJ2-1, is KAGVTQTPRYLIKTRGQQVTLSCSPISGHRSVSWYQQTPGQGLQFLFEYFSETQRNKGNFPGRFSGRQFSNSRSEMNVSTLELGDSALYLCASRATGASYNEQFFGPGTRLTVL.

This clonotype was observed a single time. The CDR3 loop reads CASSFSGFTDTQYF. The CDR3 DNA is TGTGCCAGCAGCTTTAGCGGGTTCACAGATACGCAGTATTTT. V and J are TRBV11-3 and TRBJ2-3; 7 nucleotides agree with TRBD2. The CDR3 totals 14 residues. J gave up 2 bases and V 3 bases, and 2 bases lay outside the gene matches. The germline V gene has CDR1 SGHNT and CDR2 YENEEA.

This clonotype was observed at least ten times. The genes are TRBV20-1 and TRBJ2-5; no reliable D call. CDR1 and CDR2 (germline): DFQATT, SNEGSKA (reference sequence). The CDR3 spans 13 residues. V lost 4 bases to trimming and J lost 7 bases, with 16 bases between them. In nucleotides, the CDR3 is TGCAGTGCTAAGTACCCAGCCATAGGGACCCAGTACTTC. The encoded protein is CSAKYPAIGTQYF.

The V gene is TRBV6-1, the J gene TRBJ1-3, with 9 bases lining up with TRBD1. V was pared by 7 bases and J by 0 bases, with 13 bases of the junction left unmatched. The germline V gene has CDR1 MNHNS and CDR2 SASEGT. The CDR3 runs to 18 residues. CDR3 loop: CASTSNPGQGFSGNTIYF. CDR3 coding DNA: TGTGCCAGCACCTCAAACCCGGGACAGGGATTCTCTGGAAACACCATATATTTT.

In the case of this clonotype: At one end the junction does not follow the germline gene, possibly because of a read error. The chain couples TRBV19 to TRBJ1-6, with 10 bases matching TRBD1. The germline V gene encodes CDR1 LNHDA and CDR2 SQIVND (reference sequence). The CDR3 is made up of 13 amino acids. The CDR3 sequence is CASMGQGNSPLQF. CDR3 in DNA: TGTGCCAGTATGGGACAGGGGAATTCACCCCTCCAATTT. Together with reference TRBV19 and TRBJ1-6, the CDR3 gives the full variable domain: DGGITQSPKYLFRKEGQNVTLSCEQNLNHDAMYWYRQDPGQGLRLIYYSQIVNDFQKGDIAEGYSVSREKKESFPLTVTSAQKNPTAFYLCASMGQGNSPLQFGNGTRLTVT.

This clonotype was recorded once. The CDR3: CASSSLDRWLSAGYEQYF. CDR3 nucleotide sequence: TGTGCCAGCAGTTCCCTGGACAGGTGGCTCTCAGCCGGCTACGAGCAGTACTTC. The genes are TRBV6-5 and TRBJ2-7; 7 bases fit TRBD1. Germline V gene sequence: CDR1 MNHEY, CDR2 SVGAGI. V shed 4 bases and J 3 bases; nucleotides not matched to a gene: 18. There are 18 residues in the CDR3.

This clonotype was recorded once. The chain has TRBV5-5 and TRBJ2-3, with 8 bases matching TRBD2. The CDR3 runs to 16 residues. Germline trimming cut 2 bases from V and 0 bases from J; bases unmatched to any gene: 5. Germline V gives CDR1 SGHKS, CDR2 YYEKEE (reference sequence). The CDR3 sequence: CASSFPAGGSTDTQYF. The DNA of the CDR3 is TGTGCCAGCAGCTTCCCGGCGGGAGGAAGCACAGATACGCAGTATTTT.

About this clonotype itself: A far larger clone differs by one base, so this is likely a read error. The rearrangement joins TRBV6-5 to TRBJ2-3, with TRBD2 matching over 8 bases. Germline V lookup: CDR1 MNHEY, CDR2 SVGAGI. J was trimmed by 4 bases and V by 5 bases; bases with no gene match: 11. The CDR3 extends over 16 amino acids. In DNA, the CDR3 is TGTGCCAGCAGTCCAAGTCGAGCGGGAGTTGCAGATACGCAGTATTTT. It translates to CASSPSRAGVADTQYF.

The sample holds many counts of this clonotype. This chain links TRBV3-1 with TRBJ1-4; a weak D match, TRBD1 (6 bases). The CDR3 totals 16 residues. V dropped 3 bases and J dropped 7 bases, with 18 bases sitting between them. The V gene's germline CDR1 is LGHDT and CDR2 YNNKEL (reference sequence). In nucleotides, the CDR3 is TGTGCCAGCAGCCACTTCAACCAGGGGTATCTTGAAAAACTGTTTTTT. Residues: CASSHFNQGYLEKLFF.

This clonotype was seen a few times. An end of the junction does not agree with germline; a read error may underlie this. The chain joins TRBV14 to TRBJ2-4; D might be TRBD2 (5 bases). The CDR3 is 14 amino acids. The germline V gene has CDR1 SGHDN and CDR2 FVKESK. CDR3 in DNA: TGTGCCATCAGCCAAGGAAACAGAGGGAACATTCAGTACTTC. This translates into CAISQGNRGNIQYF.

Turning to this clonotype: This CDR3 is missing its conserved last phenylalanine or tryptophan, likely due to a read error. The chain has TRBV7-2 and TRBJ2-7; a weak D match, TRBD1 (5 bases). Germline V gives CDR1 SGHTA, CDR2 FQGNSA. The CDR3 runs to 13 residues. The V end was cut by 4 bases, the J end by 5 bases, with 12 bases between. CDR3 in amino acids: CASSSSRVNEQYS. In nucleotides, the CDR3 is TGTGCCAGCAGCTCCAGCAGGGTTAACGAGCAGTACTCC.

This clonotype was detected only once. The conserved phenylalanine or tryptophan normally closing the CDR3 is absent here, so this likely arose from a read error. The chain has TRBV7-2 and TRBJ1-6; D is uncertain. The V end lost 3 bases, the J end lost 7 bases, and 7 bases lay between the germline ends. The germline CDR1 and CDR2 sequences are SGHTA and FQGNSA. This CDR3 contains 13 residues. CDR3 bases: TGTGCCAGCAGCTTTGTGGTAAATTCACCCCTCCACCTT. This codes for CASSFVVNSPLHL.

This clonotype was recorded at least ten times. V and J are TRBV28 and TRBJ1-1; no clear D gene. Trimming took 8 bases from V and 4 from J, leaving 8 bases between them. The CDR3 length is 11 residues. Germline V gives CDR1 MDHEN, CDR2 SYDVKM. CDR3 DNA: TGTGCCAGCCGAGAGGGCACTGAAGCTTTCTTT. Its protein is CASREGTEAFF.

The rearrangement links TRBV5-1 to TRBJ2-7; the D call may be TRBD1 or TRBD2 (6 bases each). This CDR3 has 13 residues. With 4 bases removed from V and 3 bases from J, the gap between germline ends came to 11 bases. Germline CDR1 SGHRS, CDR2 YFSETQ. CDR3 in DNA: TGCGCCAGCAGCCTAGAGGGGGGCTACGAGCAGTACTTC. It codes for CASSLEGGYEQYF.

This chain connects TRBV6-2 or TRBV6-3 to TRBJ2-1; D is unresolved. This CDR3 comprises 11 residues. V lost 4 bases, J lost 9 bases, and 7 bases lay in between. CDR1 and CDR2 (germline): MNHEY, SVGEGT. CDR3 sequence: CASSWLGEQFF. CDR3 nucleotide sequence: TGTGCCAGCAGTTGGTTGGGTGAGCAGTTCTTC.

This clonotype has at least ten counts. V and J are TRBV6-9 and TRBJ1-1; weak D call: TRBD1 (5 bases). This CDR3 region has 14 residues. V lost 4 bases and J lost 1, with 10 bases in between. Germline-derived CDR1 and CDR2 are MNHGY and SVAAGI. CDR3 DNA: TGTGCCAGCAGTTCGTCTCAGGGGAACACTGAAGCTTTCTTT. Encoded protein: CASSSSQGNTEAFF.

Points on this clonotype: It may be a read error: a sequence one base away is much more abundant. This chain links TRBV6-5 with TRBJ2-7; 10 nucleotides align to TRBD1. The junction had 5 bases not matched to a gene; V was cut back by 3 bases and J by 3 bases. The CDR3 totals 15 residues. Germline V lookup: CDR1 MNHEY, CDR2 SVGAGI. Here the CDR3 DNA reads TGTGCCAGCAGTTATTCAGACAGGGGGCTCTACGAGCAGTACTTC. Residues: CASSYSDRGLYEQYF.

The V and J genes are TRBV11-2 and TRBJ2-1; perhaps TRBD1 as D (6 bases). Germline V gives CDR1 SGHAT, CDR2 FQNNGV. Trimming took 5 bases from V and 7 from J, leaving 18 bases between them. This CDR3 region has 15 residues. The CDR3 nucleotides read TGTGCCAGCAGCCTTACAGGGTTTTGGGGGAATGAGCAGTTCTTC. It yields the protein CASSLTGFWGNEQFF.

The sample holds a few counts of this clonotype. This sequence may be a read error, since a much larger clone differs from it by one base. The chain employs TRBV5-4 and TRBJ2-1; possible D gene TRBD1, 6 bases. The CDR3 sequence is 16 residues long. The germline V gene has CDR1 SGHNT and CDR2 YYREEE (reference sequence). Trimming removed 0 bases from V and 0 bases from J, with 10 bases in between. CDR3 sequence: CASSLGGLISYNEQFF. CDR3 sequence (DNA): TGTGCCAGCAGCTTGGGGGGGCTTATCTCCTACAATGAGCAGTTCTTC.

Points on this clonotype: This likely came from a read error, as a far larger clone is one base away. The chain links TRBV6-9 to TRBJ2-5; weak D call: TRBD2 (6 bases). CDR3 length equals 14 residues. V lost 4 bases and J 5 bases, leaving 14 bases between the germline ends. The germline V gene encodes CDR1 MNHGY and CDR2 SVAAGI. In DNA, the CDR3 is TGTGCCAGCAGTTGGGGGACTTCGGCGGAGACCCAGTACTTC. Translation gives CASSWGTSAETQYF.

Points on this clonotype: The junction differs from germline at one of its ends, possibly a read error. The V call is TRBV20-1, the J call TRBJ2-7; 7 nucleotides match TRBD2. The CDR3 loop spans 12 amino acids. Germline V gene data show CDR1 as DFQATT and CDR2 as SNEGSKA (reference sequence). As DNA, the CDR3 is TGCAGTGCCAGAGGGCACGGGGGGGAGCAGTACTTC. Residues: CSARGHGGEQYF.

This clonotype was counted a few times. The chain recombines TRBV27 with TRBJ2-2, with TRBD2 matching over 9 bases. The CDR3 runs to 17 residues. V shed 6 bases and J 0 bases; nucleotides not matched to a gene: 8. Germline V gene sequence: CDR1 MNHEY, CDR2 SMNVEV (reference sequence). CDR3 nucleotides: TGTGCCAGCAGCCTTTCTAGCGGGACCGCGAACACCGGGGAGCTGTTTTTT. Translating it yields CASSLSSGTANTGELFF.